Below, 29 T cell receptor beta chains from the same sample are listed, as sequenced in a study of cytomegalovirus exposure and HLA in healthy donors. The PCR used 60 Vbeta and 13 Jbeta primers. TCRdb's copy holds only in-frame clones and misses some; the assay was immunoSEQ multiplex PCR. The data show 150,000 or so clones, around 70% seen once. Input material: PBMCs. These receptors came from a man aged 25-40 years in good health and CMV-seronegative.

The rearrangement uses TRBV25-1 and TRBJ2-5, with D tentatively TRBD2 (7 bases). Germline CDR1 reads MGHDK; CDR2 reads SYGVNS. V dropped 3 bases and J dropped 0 bases, with 11 bases sitting between them. The CDR3 spans 15 residues. The CDR3 nucleotides read TGTGCCAGCAGTGACAGGGGAGGGTACCAAGAGACCCAGTACTTC. Translating it yields CASSDRGGYQETQYF.

The chain recombines TRBV6-1 with TRBJ2-7; D not resolved. V lost 2 bases, J lost 3 bases, and 5 bases lay in between. Germline CDR1 reads MNHNS; CDR2 reads SASEGT. CDR3 length: 12 amino acids. This CDR3 reads CASSENGYEQYF. As DNA, the CDR3 is TGTGCCAGCAGTGAAAACGGCTACGAGCAGTACTTC.

This clone has just a few counts. The rearrangement links TRBV5-4 to TRBJ1-1; D is uncertain. Trimming took 0 bases from V and 11 from J, leaving 17 bases between them. The germline CDR1 and CDR2 sequences are SGHNT and YYREEE (reference sequence). This CDR3 has 14 residues. CDR3 coding DNA: TGTGCCAGCAGCTTGGGGAGTGAGGCGGCGGGGGCTTTCTTT. As protein: CASSLGSEAAGAFF.

V gene TRBV6-1 combines with J gene TRBJ1-2; D may be TRBD1 (6 bases). Germline lookup yields CDR1 MNHNS and CDR2 SASEGT. The CDR3 loop spans 14 amino acids. Trimming stripped 1 base from V and 1 base from J, with 7 bases between. CDR3 region: CASSEDRDNYGYTF. The CDR3 nucleotides are TGTGCCAGCAGTGAAGACAGGGATAACTATGGCTACACCTTC.

Only a few counts were recorded for this clone. V is TRBV5-6 and J is TRBJ2-2, with D possibly TRBD1 on 5 matching bases. Germline assignment: CDR1 SGHDT and CDR2 YYEEEE. There are 14 residues in the CDR3. V shed 4 bases and J shed 7 bases, with 14 bases lying between them. The CDR3 region is CASSRPQGIGELFF. The CDR3 region has the DNA TGTGCCAGCAGCCGACCCCAGGGAATCGGGGAGCTGTTTTTT. Based on the CDR3 plus reference TRBV5-6 and TRBJ2-2, the full variable domain is DAGVTQSPTHLIKTRGQQVTLRCSPKSGHDTVSWYQQALGQGPQFIFQYYEEEERQRGNFPDRFSGHQFPNYSSELNVNALLLGDSALYLCASSRPQGIGELFFGEGSRLTVL.

The chain uses TRBV5-1 and TRBJ2-3; 10 nucleotides line up with TRBD1. CDR3 size: 14 residues. With V trimmed by 4 bases and J by 4 bases, 3 bases remained unmatched. From germline, CDR1 is SGHRS and CDR2 YFSETQ. The DNA of the CDR3 is TGCGCCAGCAGCGTGGGACAGGGGTCAGATACGCAGTATTTT. Translating gives CASSVGQGSDTQYF.

The V and J genes are TRBV29-1 and TRBJ2-7; tentative D call: TRBD2 (7 bases). This CDR3 comprises 16 residues. The V end lost 5 bases, the J end lost 5 bases, and 25 bases lay between the germline ends. Germline-derived CDR1 and CDR2 are SQVTM and ANQGSEA. CDR3 nucleotide sequence: TGCAGCGTTCAACGCAGGGGAAGGGAGGGCGGTCACGAGCAGTACTTC. Translation gives CSVQRRGREGGHEQYF.

The chain couples TRBV28 to TRBJ1-2; 7 bases match TRBD1. The CDR3 consists of 16 residues. Losses at the gene ends were 5 bases for V and 6 bases for J; bases not matched to a gene: 15. Germline CDR1 reads MDHEN; CDR2 reads SYDVKM. This CDR3 reads CASSPRTGLHSDGYTF. Written as DNA, the CDR3 is TGTGCCAGCAGTCCCCGGACAGGTCTTCATTCGGATGGCTACACCTTC.

The sample holds a few counts of this clone. The rearrangement joins TRBV6-6 to TRBJ2-7; the D gene is possibly TRBD1 (6 bases). The germline V and J ends were trimmed by 6 bases and 0 bases, with 15 bases remaining between them. This CDR3 has 15 amino acids. Germline lookup yields CDR1 MNHNY and CDR2 SVGAGI (reference sequence). This CDR3 is CASRDQRDTSYEQYF. The CDR3 DNA is TGTGCCAGCAGAGATCAACGGGACACCTCCTACGAGCAGTACTTC.

J is TRBJ2-5 and V is TRBV9; 8 bases agree with TRBD2. The CDR3 sequence is 14 residues long. Germline loops: CDR1 SGDLS, CDR2 YYNGEE. J was trimmed by 2 bases and V by 3 bases; bases with no gene match: 3. In DNA, the CDR3 is TGTGCCAGCAGCGCCGGGACTAGGCAAGAGACCCAGTACTTC. Protein: CASSAGTRQETQYF.

The V gene is TRBV6-4, the J gene TRBJ2-2; D is ambiguous. Germline V gives CDR1 MRHNA, CDR2 SNTAGT. V was clipped by 3 bases and J by 0 bases, with 14 bases between them. This CDR3 contains 17 residues. The CDR3 sequence is CASSEKYRGPNTGELFF. As DNA, the CDR3 is TGTGCCAGCAGTGAGAAGTACCGAGGCCCGAACACCGGGGAGCTGTTTTTT.

The chain carries TRBV7-9 and TRBJ2-1, with 15 bases that match TRBD2. The CDR3 is 19 amino acids. V lost 4 bases to trimming and J lost 1 base; unmatched junction nucleotides: 8. Germline-derived CDR1 and CDR2 are SEHNR and FQNEAQ (reference sequence). The CDR3 sequence is CASSSPGLAGGPSYNEQFF. The CDR3 region has the DNA TGTGCCAGCAGCTCACCGGGACTAGCGGGGGGTCCTTCCTACAATGAGCAGTTCTTC.

This sequence joins TRBV10-3 and TRBJ2-7; 7 nucleotides agree with TRBD2. CDR1 is ENHRY, CDR2 SYGVKD, per germline. With 7 bases clipped from V and 0 bases from J, the junction kept 3 bases outside the gene matches. The CDR3 has 13 residues. The CDR3 region has the DNA TGTGCCATCACTGGGGGGGACTCCTACGAGCAGTACTTC. It codes for CAITGGDSYEQYF.

The rearrangement links TRBV21-1 to TRBJ2-3; the D call of TRBD2 is as the table states it, not checked on the DNA. TRBV21-1 is marked as a pseudogene. The CDR3 spans 15 residues. The CDR3 is CASRKRGGSTDTQYF. CDR3 bases: TGTGCCAGCAGAAAGCGGGGGGGGAGCACAGATACGCAGTATTTT.

This rearrangement joins TRBV18 to TRBJ1-1, with 8 bases aligning to TRBD1. The germline V gene has CDR1 KGHSH and CDR2 LQKENI. With 2 bases clipped from V and 5 bases from J, the junction kept 10 bases outside the gene matches. CDR3 length: 16 residues. CDR3 sequence (DNA): TGTGCCAGCTCACCAAAGGCAGGGGGCGCGGGTACTGAAGCTTTCTTT. Its protein product is CASSPKAGGAGTEAFF.

This clone showed up just once. V usage is TRBV18 and J usage is TRBJ2-1, with 7 bases identical to TRBD1. The CDR3 has 15 residues. Germline trimming cut 4 bases from V and 0 bases from J; bases unmatched to any gene: 3. Per the germline V gene, CDR1 is KGHSH and CDR2 is LQKENI. The CDR3 sequence: CASSRDRPSYNEQFF. The CDR3 nucleotides are TGTGCCAGCTCACGGGACAGACCCTCCTACAATGAGCAGTTCTTC.

The V call is TRBV6-5, the J call TRBJ1-1; perhaps TRBD1 as D (6 bases). Germline V gene lookup returns CDR1 MNHEY and CDR2 SVGAGI. With 4 bases removed from V and 1 base from J, the gap between germline ends came to 7 bases. The CDR3 is 13 residues long. CDR3 DNA sequence: TGTGCCAGCAGTTGGACAGCGAACACTGAAGCTTTCTTT. Protein sequence: CASSWTANTEAFF.

CDR3 sequence: CASSRVENSPLHF. CDR3 nucleotide sequence: TGTGCCAGCAGTAGAGTGGAGAATTCACCCCTCCACTTT. The chain couples TRBV28 to TRBJ1-6, with D unclear. Germline loops: CDR1 MDHEN, CDR2 SYDVKM. The CDR3 contains 13 residues. With 5 bases removed from V and 7 bases from J, the gap between germline ends came to 9 bases.

The count of this clone is one. This chain joins TRBV6-4 and TRBJ2-3, with 9 bases that match TRBD2. With 0 bases clipped from V and 0 bases from J, the junction kept 1 base outside the gene matches. The germline V gene encodes CDR1 MRHNA and CDR2 SNTAGT. CDR3 size: 16 residues. As DNA, the CDR3 is TGTGCCAGCAGTGACTCAGCGGGGGGAAGCACAGATACGCAGTATTTT. Its translation is CASSDSAGGSTDTQYF.

The J gene is TRBJ2-1, the V gene TRBV18, with a weak D call TRBD2 (5 bases). CDR3 length equals 14 residues. Germline loops: CDR1 KGHSH, CDR2 LQKENI. With 3 bases removed from V and 5 bases from J, the gap between germline ends came to 11 bases. CDR3 residues: CASSPLPGNNEQFF. Here the CDR3 DNA reads TGTGCCAGCTCACCTCTCCCGGGGAACAATGAGCAGTTCTTC.

The chain employs TRBV4-3 and TRBJ1-5, with a weak D call TRBD1 (5 bases). Germline CDR1 and CDR2: LGHNA and YSLEER. CDR3 length: 17 amino acids. V lost 0 bases and J lost 0, with 12 bases in between. CDR3 bases: TGCGCCAGCAGCCAAGATGGACACGGGTCTAGCAATCAGCCCCAGCATTTT. This gives the protein CASSQDGHGSSNQPQHF.

In its sample, this clone was seen a few times. This chain uses TRBV5-5 with TRBJ2-1, with 9 bases aligning to TRBD1. The CDR3 length is 15 residues. With 5 bases clipped from V and 2 bases from J, the junction kept 5 bases outside the gene matches. Per germline, CDR1 SGHKS and CDR2 YYEKEE (reference sequence). CDR3: CASRPGQGTYNEQFF. The DNA for the CDR3 is TGTGCCAGCAGACCGGGACAGGGAACCTACAATGAGCAGTTCTTC. Using reference TRBV5-5 and TRBJ2-1 for the parts outside the CDR3, the full variable domain is DAGVTQSPTHLIKTRGQQVTLRCSPISGHKSVSWYQQVLGQGPQFIFQYYEKEERGRGNFPDRFSARQFPNYSSELNVNALLLGDSALYLCASRPGQGTYNEQFFGPGTRLTVL.

In this sample, this clone turned up once. The chain is built from TRBV7-3 and TRBJ2-2; the D gene is possibly TRBD2 (5 bases). Per the germline V gene, CDR1 is SGHTA and CDR2 is FQGTGA. This CDR3 has 14 residues. Trimming shortened V by 8 bases and J by 2 bases, and 12 bases separated the two germline ends. The CDR3 bases are TGTGCCAGCGCAGAGGGAGCCAACACCGGGGAGCTGTTTTTT. Its protein is CASAEGANTGELFF. Full variable domain (missing parts from reference TRBV7-3 and TRBJ2-2): GAGVSQTPSNKVTEKGKYVELRCDPISGHTALYWYRQSLGQGPEFLIYFQGTGAADDSGLPNDRFFAVRPEGSVSTLKIQRTERGDSAVYLCASAEGANTGELFFGEGSRLTVL.

The chain joins TRBV7-8 to TRBJ2-7, with D uncertain. Germline V lookup: CDR1 SGHVS, CDR2 FQNEAQ. Trimming stripped 1 base from V and 5 bases from J, with 15 bases between. The CDR3 consists of 15 residues. The CDR3 is CASSLGTDTSNEQYF. The CDR3 nucleotides read TGTGCCAGCAGCTTAGGAACAGATACAAGTAACGAGCAGTACTTC.

The J gene is TRBJ2-3, the V gene TRBV5-4; TRBD2 matches 7 bases. From germline, CDR1 is SGHNT and CDR2 YYREEE (reference sequence). The V segment lost 0 bases and the J segment 5 bases; nucleotides outside the gene matches: 6. The CDR3 consists of 15 residues. Here the CDR3 reads CASSLERGRGDTQYF. CDR3 DNA sequence: TGTGCCAGCAGCTTGGAACGGGGGAGGGGAGATACGCAGTATTTT.

This chain's CDR3 is CAWSAAGPSEQFF. CDR3 DNA: TGTGCCTGGAGTGCGGCGGGGCCTAGTGAGCAGTTCTTC. V and J are TRBV30 and TRBJ2-1; tentative D call: TRBD2 (6 bases). V lost 1 base and J 9 bases, leaving 13 bases between the germline ends. The CDR3 sequence is 13 residues long. Germline V CDR1 and CDR2: GTSNPN, SVGIG (reference sequence).

V is TRBV19 and J is TRBJ2-1; 11 bases align to TRBD2. The length of the CDR3 is 17 residues. Per the germline V gene, CDR1 is LNHDA and CDR2 is SQIVND (reference sequence). V shed 1 base, J shed 7 bases, and the junction held 9 bases outside the gene matches. CDR3 sequence: CASSIAASGGYPNEQFF. The CDR3 DNA follows: TGTGCCAGTAGTATAGCCGCTAGCGGGGGGTACCCAAATGAGCAGTTCTTC.

The chain uses TRBV7-3 and TRBJ1-2; D gene uncertain. Germline V gene sequence: CDR1 SGHTA, CDR2 FQGTGA. This CDR3 has 15 amino acids. V was pared by 4 bases and J by 3 bases, with 15 bases between. The CDR3 sequence is CASSSSPGEDYGYTF. As DNA, the CDR3 is TGTGCCAGCAGCTCGTCCCCCGGGGAGGACTATGGCTACACCTTC.

The chain uses TRBV9 and TRBJ2-1, with D unclear. CDR3 size: 14 residues. Trimming pared 4 bases from V and 6 bases from J, leaving 14 bases between. Per the germline V gene, CDR1 is SGDLS and CDR2 is YYNGEE. The CDR3 loop is CASSSAPFSNEQFF. The CDR3 DNA follows: TGTGCCAGCAGCTCTGCCCCCTTTAGCAATGAGCAGTTCTTC.